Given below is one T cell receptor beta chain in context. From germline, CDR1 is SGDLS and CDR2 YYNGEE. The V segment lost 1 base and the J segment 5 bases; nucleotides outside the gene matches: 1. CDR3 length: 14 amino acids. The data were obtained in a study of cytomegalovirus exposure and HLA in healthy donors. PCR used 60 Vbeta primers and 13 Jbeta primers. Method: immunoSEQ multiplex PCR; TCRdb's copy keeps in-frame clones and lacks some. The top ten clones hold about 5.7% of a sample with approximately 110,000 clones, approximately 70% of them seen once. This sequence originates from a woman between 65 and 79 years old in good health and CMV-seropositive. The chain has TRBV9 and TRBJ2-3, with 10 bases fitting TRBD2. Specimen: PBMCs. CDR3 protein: CASSVLAGEDTQYF. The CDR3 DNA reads TGTGCCAGCAGCGTACTAGCGGGGGAAGATACGCAGTATTTT.